The 30 T cell receptor beta chains below come from one sample, sequenced in a study of T cell responses to AZD1222 COVID-19 vaccine. Data came from immunoSEQ multiplex PCR; TCRdb stores just in-frame clones and leaves some out. The sample holds 84,000 or so clones, about nine tenths seen once. The sequences come from peripheral blood, collected on day 0 of AZD1222 vaccination. All receptors come from an adult in good health.

The CDR3 loop reads CASSDNRGRWTGELFF. The CDR3, as DNA: TGCGCCAGCAGCGATAACAGGGGGCGTTGGACCGGGGAGCTGTTTTTT. V and J are TRBV5-1 and TRBJ2-2; 9 bases align to TRBD1. This CDR3 spans 16 amino acids. From germline, CDR1 is SGHRS and CDR2 YFSETQ. The trim removed 4 bases at V and 5 bases at J, leaving 9 bases unmatched.

This clone occurred once. The chain couples TRBV2 to TRBJ1-1; D gene ambiguous. The CDR3 is made up of 12 amino acids. Germline values: CDR1 SNHLY, CDR2 FYNNEI. With 7 bases removed from V and 7 bases from J, the gap between germline ends came to 13 bases. The CDR3 loop is CASKNLGGEAFF. CDR3 sequence (DNA): TGTGCCAGCAAGAATTTGGGAGGTGAAGCTTTCTTT.

DNA of the CDR3: TGTGCCAGCAGCTTAAGTTCCGGGACAGGGTACAATGAGCAGTTCTTC. Translated: CASSLSSGTGYNEQFF. The chain is built from TRBV7-3 and TRBJ2-1; 9 nucleotides line up with TRBD1. The length of the CDR3 is 16 residues. Germline trimming cut 1 base from V and 4 bases from J; bases unmatched to any gene: 5. CDR1 SGHTA and CDR2 FQGTGA come from the germline V gene.

The gene calls are TRBV5-1 and TRBJ1-1, with TRBD1 matching 9 bases. The V segment lost 1 base and the J segment 3 bases; nucleotides outside the gene matches: 4. The CDR3 consists of 15 residues. Germline V gene data show CDR1 as SGHRS and CDR2 as YFSETQ. This CDR3 reads CASSLLGQGDTEAFF. DNA of the CDR3: TGCGCCAGCAGCTTGCTGGGACAGGGAGACACTGAAGCTTTCTTT.

CDR3 region: CASSLGREETGEKLFF. CDR3 coding DNA: TGTGCCAGCAGCTTAGGCCGAGAAGAGACGGGGGAAAAACTGTTTTTT. The chain has TRBV13 and TRBJ1-4; unclear D gene. CDR1 and CDR2 from the germline V gene are PRHDT and FYEKMQ (reference sequence). This CDR3 region has 16 residues. Trimming removed 0 bases at V and 8 bases at J, with 16 bases between.

Details on this clone: The missing conserved phenylalanine or tryptophan at the end of this CDR3 makes a read error likely. The genes are TRBV6-1 and TRBJ1-1, with 7 bases aligning to TRBD1. Germline CDR1 reads MNHNS; CDR2 reads SASEGT. The CDR3 extends over 15 amino acids. J lost 4 bases, V lost 2 bases, and 7 bases had no gene match. In DNA form, the CDR3 reads TGTGCCAGCAGTGAATGGATAGCAGGGGGCACTGAAGCTTTCCTT. It is translated as CASSEWIAGGTEAFL.

This clone has a single count. This chain joins TRBV10-1 and TRBJ1-1, with D uncertain. Germline CDR1 reads WNHNN; CDR2 reads SYGVQD (reference sequence). The CDR3 extends over 14 amino acids. The germline V and J ends were trimmed by 6 bases and 5 bases, with 16 bases remaining between them. The CDR3 nucleotides are TGCGCCAGCAGCAGGAACGTAAGGAATACTGAAGCTTTCTTT. This translates into CASSRNVRNTEAFF.

This sequence joins TRBV5-5 and TRBJ2-5, with D possibly matching TRBD1 (5 bases). CDR3 size: 13 residues. Germline V CDR1 and CDR2: SGHKS, YYEKEE (reference sequence). V lost 2 bases and J lost 5, with 10 bases in between. CDR3 DNA: TGTGCCAGCAGCTTCCAGGGTTGGGAGACCCAGTACTTC. It yields the protein CASSFQGWETQYF.

The chain joins TRBV7-9 to TRBJ1-4; 10 positions match TRBD1. The CDR3 consists of 16 residues. Trimming cost V 5 bases and J 2 bases; bases outside gene matches: 5. Germline CDR1 SEHNR, CDR2 FQNEAQ (reference sequence). The CDR3 protein is CASSPGGQGTNEKLFF. The CDR3 DNA reads as TGTGCCAGCAGCCCGGGGGGACAGGGGACTAATGAAAAACTGTTTTTT.

The chain joins TRBV5-5 to TRBJ1-4; 7 nucleotides line up with TRBD1. V lost 4 bases and J lost 8; bases outside the gene matches: 11. This CDR3 is built from 15 residues. In germline, CDR1 is SGHKS, CDR2 YYEKEE (reference sequence). CDR3 bases: TGTGCCAGCAGCAACCGGGACAGATGGCAGGAAAAACTGTTTTTT. Its translation is CASSNRDRWQEKLFF.

V is TRBV5-1 and J is TRBJ2-5, with TRBD1 matching over 8 bases. V was pared by 7 bases and J by 5 bases, with 19 bases of the junction left unmatched. This CDR3 region has 17 residues. Germline V lookup: CDR1 SGHRS, CDR2 YFSETQ. CDR3 amino acids: CASSDLLDREGRETQYF. CDR3 DNA: TGCGCCAGCTCGGACCTGCTGGACAGGGAAGGTCGGGAGACCCAGTACTTC.

The CDR3 DNA reads TGCGCCAGCAGCTTTGACAGGGTTCGGGAGACCCAGTACTTC. It is translated as CASSFDRVRETQYF. The chain couples TRBV5-1 to TRBJ2-5; 7 bases align to TRBD1. Germline V CDR1 and CDR2: SGHRS, YFSETQ. The J segment lost 5 bases and the V segment lost 2 bases, leaving 6 bases of the junction unmatched. This CDR3 contains 14 residues. The variable domain in full, completed from reference TRBV5-1 and TRBJ2-5, reads KAGVTQTPRYLIKTRGQQVTLSCSPISGHRSVSWYQQTPGQGLQFLFEYFSETQRNKGNFPGRFSGRQFSNSRSEMNVSTLELGDSALYLCASSFDRVRETQYFGPGTRLLVL.

The chain uses TRBV28 and TRBJ2-7; the match to TRBD1 covers 8 bases. CDR3 length: 12 amino acids. Germline loops: CDR1 MDHEN, CDR2 SYDVKM. The ends lost 6 bases at V and 5 bases at J; junction bases unmatched: 3. The DNA for the CDR3 is TGTGCCAGCAGAAGGACAGGGCACGAGCAGTACTTC. The encoded protein is CASRRTGHEQYF.

CDR3 bases: TGTGCCAGCAGCACCCCCGGGGGGTTAGAGACCCAGTACTTC. Its protein is CASSTPGGLETQYF. The rearrangement joins TRBV5-6 to TRBJ2-5, with 7 bases aligning to TRBD2. The CDR3 sequence is 14 residues long. Germline CDR1 is SGHDT and CDR2 is YYEEEE. After removal of 4 bases from V and 4 bases from J, the junction contained 7 bases not matched to a gene. Drawing the rest from reference TRBV5-6 and TRBJ2-5, the complete variable domain is DAGVTQSPTHLIKTRGQQVTLRCSPKSGHDTVSWYQQALGQGPQFIFQYYEEEERQRGNFPDRFSGHQFPNYSSELNVNALLLGDSALYLCASSTPGGLETQYFGPGTRLLVL.

The genes are TRBV10-2 and TRBJ2-7, with D possibly being TRBD2 (5 bases). The CDR3 spans 13 residues. Trimming took 7 bases from V and 0 from J, leaving 10 bases between them. Germline V CDR1 and CDR2: WSHSY, SAAADI. The CDR3 DNA reads as TGCGCCAGCACGGTGAGCGGCTCCTACGAGCAGTACTTC. Amino acids: CASTVSGSYEQYF.

The chain combines TRBV11-2 with TRBJ2-5; no clear D gene. Germline CDR1 reads SGHAT; CDR2 reads FQNNGV. The ends were cut back, 4 bases at V and 4 bases at J, with 1 base in the middle. This CDR3 has 10 amino acids. The CDR3 sequence: CASSSETQYF. The CDR3 DNA reads as TGTGCCAGCAGCTCAGAGACCCAGTACTTC.

V gene TRBV27 combines with J gene TRBJ1-2; TRBD1 aligns across 9 bases. The CDR3 spans 15 residues. J was trimmed by 2 bases and V by 5 bases; bases with no gene match: 6. In germline, CDR1 is MNHEY, CDR2 SMNVEV (reference sequence). As DNA, the CDR3 is TGTGCCAGCAGTCCCCGGGGACAGGGAAACTATGGCTACACCTTC. It codes for CASSPRGQGNYGYTF.

The rearrangement links TRBV28 to TRBJ2-7; 10 nucleotides match TRBD2. CDR3 size: 16 residues. CDR1 and CDR2 (germline): MDHEN, SYDVKM. The ends lost 4 bases at V and 0 bases at J; junction bases unmatched: 6. The CDR3 nucleotides are TGTGCCAGCAGTTCTAGCGGGAGCGGGATCTCCTACGAGCAGTACTTC. Its translation: CASSSSGSGISYEQYF.

This rearrangement joins TRBV28 to TRBJ2-1; 15 positions agree with TRBD2. V trimming: 7 bases; J trimming: 7 bases; junction bases outside the gene matches: 8. CDR3 length: 16 amino acids. Germline V gene sequence: CDR1 MDHEN, CDR2 SYDVKM. This CDR3 is CASNSLGTSGRNEQFF. Written as DNA, the CDR3 is TGTGCCAGCAACTCCCTCGGGACTAGCGGGAGGAATGAGCAGTTCTTC. The variable domain in full, completed from reference TRBV28 and TRBJ2-1, reads DVKVTQSSRYLVKRTGEKVFLECVQDMDHENMFWYRQDPGLGLRLIYFSYDVKMKEKGDIPEGYSVSREKKERFSLILESASTNQTSMYLCASNSLGTSGRNEQFFGPGTRLTVL.

This chain joins TRBV18 and TRBJ2-1; D is possibly TRBD1 or TRBD2 (5 bases each). This CDR3 contains 13 residues. From germline, CDR1 is KGHSH and CDR2 LQKENI. The V gene lost 3 bases and the J gene lost 5 bases, with 8 bases spanning the gap. The CDR3 DNA is TGTGCCAGCTCACCCGGGACCGACAATGAGCAGTTCTTC. Protein: CASSPGTDNEQFF. Full variable domain (rest looked up from reference TRBV18 and TRBJ2-1): NAGVMQNPRHLVRRRGQEARLRCSPMKGHSHVYWYRQLPEEGLKFMVYLQKENIIDESGMPKERFSAEFPKEGPSILRIQQVVRGDSAAYFCASSPGTDNEQFFGPGTRLTVL.

The rearrangement uses TRBV3-1 (or the pseudogene TRBV3-2) and TRBJ2-1, with no clear D. This CDR3 has 12 amino acids. Trimming stripped 0 bases from V and 9 bases from J, with 6 bases between. Looked up from germline, CDR1 is LGHDT and CDR2 is YNNKEL (reference sequence). CDR3 residues: CASSQDYGEQFF. The CDR3 bases are TGTGCCAGCAGCCAAGATTATGGTGAGCAGTTCTTC.

This clone was counted between two and nine times. The chain employs TRBV5-1 and TRBJ1-6; no reliable D call. This CDR3 contains 15 residues. The V and J ends lost 0 bases and 6 bases respectively, with 10 bases between them. Germline V gene data show CDR1 as SGHRS and CDR2 as YFSETQ. CDR3 in DNA: TGCGCCAGCAGCTTGGGGGTAGAAACTAATTCACCCCTCCACTTT. Translated: CASSLGVETNSPLHF.

V is TRBV6-1 and J is TRBJ1-1; D unclear. This CDR3 has 13 residues. The V and J ends lost 0 bases and 7 bases respectively, with 9 bases between them. The V gene's germline CDR1 is MNHNS and CDR2 SASEGT. This CDR3 is CASSEAPADEAFF. CDR3 nucleotide sequence: TGTGCCAGCAGTGAAGCGCCGGCAGATGAAGCTTTCTTT.

The rearrangement links TRBV3-1 (or the pseudogene TRBV3-2) to TRBJ1-2, with a possible D match to TRBD1 (5 bases). Germline values: CDR1 LGHDT, CDR2 YNNKEL (reference sequence). This CDR3 is 14 amino acids long. The V gene lost 2 bases and the J gene lost 6 bases, with 13 bases spanning the gap. The CDR3 DNA sequence: TGTGCCAGCAGCCAATCCTCGGGGACTGATGGCTACACCTTC. Protein: CASSQSSGTDGYTF.

This clone showed up just once. The chain couples TRBV7-3 to TRBJ1-1, with 7 positions matching TRBD1. With V trimmed by 5 bases and J by 4 bases, 7 bases remained unmatched. This CDR3 is built from 14 residues. CDR1 and CDR2 (germline): SGHTA, FQGTGA. The CDR3 loop reads CASSQQSGGTEAFF. The DNA for the CDR3 is TGTGCCAGCAGCCAACAATCAGGGGGCACTGAAGCTTTCTTT.

The chain uses TRBV5-4 and TRBJ2-7, with D perhaps given as TRBD1 or TRBD2 (5 bases each). There are 13 residues in the CDR3. The V end was cut by 6 bases, the J end by 0 bases, with 10 bases between. The germline V gene encodes CDR1 SGHNT and CDR2 YYREEE (reference sequence). This chain's CDR3 is CASTMGTSYEQYF. CDR3 DNA: TGTGCCAGCACCATGGGGACCTCCTACGAGCAGTACTTC.

The V call is TRBV7-8, the J call TRBJ2-1; the D is unclear. Between the trimmed V and J ends, which lost 3 bases and 0 bases, there was a span of 9 bases. This CDR3 has 15 amino acids. Germline V gives CDR1 SGHVS, CDR2 FQNEAQ. DNA for the CDR3: TGTGCCAGCAGCTTCCAACCCGACTCCTACAATGAGCAGTTCTTC. Amino acid sequence: CASSFQPDSYNEQFF.

The V gene is TRBV13, the J gene TRBJ2-7, with 10 bases matching TRBD1. CDR1 and CDR2 (germline): PRHDT, FYEKMQ (reference sequence). V gave up 0 bases and J gave up 1 base; unmatched junction bases: 3. The CDR3 runs 16 residues. CDR3 nucleotide sequence: TGTGCCAGCAGCTTAGGGCGGGACAGGGGATCCTACGAGCAGTACTTC. This gives the protein CASSLGRDRGSYEQYF.

The sample holds one count of this clone. This CDR3 is CASSDPDLGRAYEQYF. The CDR3 bases are TGCGCCAGCAGTGATCCCGATCTTGGTAGGGCCTACGAGCAGTACTTC. The gene calls are TRBV10-1 and TRBJ2-7; D is uncertain. The V end was cut by 3 bases, the J end by 2 bases, with 17 bases between. This CDR3 has 16 amino acids. Looked up from germline, CDR1 is WNHNN and CDR2 is SYGVQD (reference sequence).

The chain combines TRBV12-3 or TRBV12-4 with TRBJ1-1, with D possibly being TRBD1 (5 bases). The CDR3 is made up of 13 amino acids. The V and J ends lost 6 bases and 6 bases respectively, with 14 bases between them. The CDR3 DNA follows: TGTGCCAGCAGGCAGGGCCGTTGGTCTGAAGCTTTCTTT. It translates to CASRQGRWSEAFF.